This T cell receptor beta chain emerged from a study of cytomegalovirus exposure and HLA in healthy donors. Study results and caveats: An analysis was carried out at a later point. It showed that HLA-associated TCR beta chains were more clonally expanded than equally common non-associated chains. According to the study, some 160 TCR beta chains were cytomegalovirus-associated. An Asian-associated ancestry cluster reportedly showed fewer N-insertions than the roughly 700-donor mean in a later analysis.

On this clone itself: As yet, its antigen is unknown.

PCR involved 60 Vbeta and 13 Jbeta primers. Libraries were prepared by immunoSEQ multiplex PCR; TCRdb keeps only in-frame clonotypes and omits some of them. The data hold under 200,000 clones, with 75% to 80% observed a single time. This clonotype was obtained from a man aged 45 to 65 in good health and CMV-seropositive. Input material: PBMCs.

CDR3 sequence: CASSIGLAIRETQYF. The CDR3, as DNA: TGTGCCAGTAGTATAGGCCTAGCGATCCGAGAGACCCAGTACTTC. The rearrangement links TRBV19 to TRBJ2-5; weak D call: TRBD2 (6 bases). The CDR3 is 15 residues long. Trimming removed 1 base from V and 4 bases from J, with 13 bases in between. Per germline, CDR1 LNHDA and CDR2 SQIVND (reference sequence).